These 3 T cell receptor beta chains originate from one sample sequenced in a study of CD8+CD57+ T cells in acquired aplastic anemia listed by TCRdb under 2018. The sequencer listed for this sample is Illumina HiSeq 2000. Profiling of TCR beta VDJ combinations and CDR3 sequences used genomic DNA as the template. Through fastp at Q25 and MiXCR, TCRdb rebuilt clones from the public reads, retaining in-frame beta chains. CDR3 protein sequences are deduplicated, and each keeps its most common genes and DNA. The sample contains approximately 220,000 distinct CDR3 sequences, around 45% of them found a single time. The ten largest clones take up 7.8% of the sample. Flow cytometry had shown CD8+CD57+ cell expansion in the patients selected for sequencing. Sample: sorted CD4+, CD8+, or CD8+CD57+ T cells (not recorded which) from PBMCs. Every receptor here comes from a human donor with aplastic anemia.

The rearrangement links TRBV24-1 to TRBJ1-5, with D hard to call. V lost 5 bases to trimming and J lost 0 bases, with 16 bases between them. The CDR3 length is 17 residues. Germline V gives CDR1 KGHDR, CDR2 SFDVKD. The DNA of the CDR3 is TGTGCCACCAGTGCCAGCAGTTACCTGGATAGCAATCAGCCCCAGCATTTT. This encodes CATSASSYLDSNQPQHF.

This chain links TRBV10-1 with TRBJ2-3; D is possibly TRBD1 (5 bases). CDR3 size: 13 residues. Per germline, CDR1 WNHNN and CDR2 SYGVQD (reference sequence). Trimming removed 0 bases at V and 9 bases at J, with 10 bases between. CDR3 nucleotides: TGCGCCAGCAGTGAGTCGGGGCGGACAACGCAGTATTTT. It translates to CASSESGRTTQYF.

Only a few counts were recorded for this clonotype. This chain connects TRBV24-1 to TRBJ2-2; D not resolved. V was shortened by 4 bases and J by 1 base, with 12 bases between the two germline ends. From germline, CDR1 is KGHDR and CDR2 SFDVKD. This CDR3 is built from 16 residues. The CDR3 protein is CATSEGYQENTGELFF. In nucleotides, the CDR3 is TGTGCCACCAGTGAAGGCTACCAGGAGAACACCGGGGAGCTGTTTTTT.